The 8 T cell receptor beta chains below were found in one sample sequenced in a study of blood T cell repertoires in COVID-19. Libraries were prepared by immunoSEQ multiplex PCR; TCRdb keeps only in-frame clonotypes and omits some of them. The table records a few hundred thousand clones, 75% to 85% of them present only once. What was sequenced was PBMCs or T cells enriched from blood (not recorded which). These receptors came from a man aged 25 to 40 with acute COVID-19.

The chain joins TRBV10-1 to TRBJ1-1; unclear D gene. V lost 2 bases and J lost 1, with 8 bases in between. This CDR3 is 14 amino acids long. Germline lookup yields CDR1 WNHNN and CDR2 SYGVQD (reference sequence). The CDR3 reads CASSEEIWNTEAFF. The CDR3 DNA sequence: TGCGCCAGCAGTGAGGAGATTTGGAACACTGAAGCTTTCTTT.

This clone was recorded at least ten times. The sample has other DNA sequences that encode this CDR3 too. The chain carries TRBV6-4 and TRBJ2-1; 13 nucleotides match TRBD2. Germline values: CDR1 MRHNA, CDR2 SNTAGT. The CDR3 has 15 amino acids. Losses at the gene ends were 4 bases for V and 4 bases for J; bases not matched to a gene: 1. The CDR3 sequence: CASSGTSGGYNEQFF. The CDR3 region has the DNA TGTGCCAGCAGTGGGACTAGCGGGGGTTACAATGAGCAGTTCTTC.

The chain is built from TRBV28 and TRBJ1-4; 7 bases are a match to TRBD1. Germline loops: CDR1 MDHEN, CDR2 SYDVKM. This CDR3 region has 15 residues. Unmatched junction bases numbered 7, after V lost 4 bases and J lost 5 bases. The CDR3 is CASSSSDRANEKLFF. For the CDR3, the DNA is TGTGCCAGCAGTTCCTCCGACAGGGCGAATGAAAAACTGTTTTTT. Full variable domain (outside the CDR3, taken from reference TRBV28 and TRBJ1-4): DVKVTQSSRYLVKRTGEKVFLECVQDMDHENMFWYRQDPGLGLRLIYFSYDVKMKEKGDIPEGYSVSREKKERFSLILESASTNQTSMYLCASSSSDRANEKLFFGSGTQLSVL.

This clone was recorded at least ten times. The chain carries TRBV29-1 and TRBJ1-2, with D tentatively TRBD1 (6 bases). There are 12 residues in the CDR3. The germline V and J ends were trimmed by 7 bases and 2 bases, with 11 bases remaining between them. Germline CDR1 reads SQVTM; CDR2 reads ANQGSEA. The DNA for the CDR3 is TGCAGCGGGCTGGACAGAAACTATGGCTACACCTTC. Amino acids: CSGLDRNYGYTF.

The CDR3 region has the DNA TGTGCCAGCAGCCAGGGGACCGCTGCAACTAATGAAAAACTGTTTTTT. This encodes CASSQGTAATNEKLFF. The chain is built from TRBV7-9 and TRBJ1-4; D possibly corresponds to TRBD1 (6 bases). V was shortened by 5 bases and J by 0 bases, with 13 bases between the two germline ends. Germline V lookup: CDR1 SEHNR, CDR2 FQNEAQ (reference sequence). CDR3 length: 16 residues.

This clone was counted once. The chain has TRBV18 and TRBJ2-3; 7 bases match TRBD1. Trimming took 0 bases from V and 5 from J; bases not matched to a gene: 8. This CDR3 region has 16 residues. The germline V gene has CDR1 KGHSH and CDR2 LQKENI. The CDR3 protein is CASSPPGGGGRDTQYF. In DNA form, the CDR3 reads TGTGCCAGCTCACCACCAGGGGGCGGTGGCAGAGATACGCAGTATTTT.

This clone was picked up a small number of times. V is TRBV27 and J is TRBJ1-5; D gene ambiguous. The germline V gene encodes CDR1 MNHEY and CDR2 SMNVEV (reference sequence). The V end lost 3 bases, the J end lost 0 bases, and 9 bases lay between the germline ends. CDR3 length: 15 amino acids. CDR3 in DNA: TGTGCCAGCAGTTTCTGGCCGAATAGCAATCAGCCCCAGCATTTT. Its translation: CASSFWPNSNQPQHF.

The chain couples TRBV10-1 to TRBJ2-3, with TRBD2 identical over 8 bases. With V trimmed by 6 bases and J by 3 bases, 5 bases remained unmatched. Germline loops: CDR1 WNHNN, CDR2 SYGVQD (reference sequence). This CDR3 region has 14 residues. The chain's CDR3 is CASSAGGRTDTQYF. The DNA of the CDR3 is TGCGCCAGCAGCGCGGGGGGTCGAACAGATACGCAGTATTTT.